Sequencing of this T cell receptor beta chain was carried out in a study of blood T cell repertoires in COVID-19. Study summary: Acute and convalescent COVID-19 samples came from the United States, Italy and Spain.

V was pared by 7 bases and J by 9 bases, with 11 bases of the junction left unmatched. The CDR3 contains 17 residues. Per the germline V gene, CDR1 is KGHDR and CDR2 is SFDVKD. TCRdb's table, derived via immunoSEQ multiplex PCR, lists solely in-frame clones and lacks some. The sample consists of under 200,000 clones, 70% to 90% of them appearing once. The chain couples TRBV24-1 to TRBJ2-1, with 16 nucleotides matching TRBD2. Sequenced material: peripheral blood. The receptor was derived from a man aged 55 to 70 with active or convalescent COVID-19. CDR3 protein: CATRYLPGLAGGREQFF. The CDR3 DNA reads TGTGCCACCAGATACCTACCGGGACTAGCGGGGGGGCGTGAGCAGTTCTTC.